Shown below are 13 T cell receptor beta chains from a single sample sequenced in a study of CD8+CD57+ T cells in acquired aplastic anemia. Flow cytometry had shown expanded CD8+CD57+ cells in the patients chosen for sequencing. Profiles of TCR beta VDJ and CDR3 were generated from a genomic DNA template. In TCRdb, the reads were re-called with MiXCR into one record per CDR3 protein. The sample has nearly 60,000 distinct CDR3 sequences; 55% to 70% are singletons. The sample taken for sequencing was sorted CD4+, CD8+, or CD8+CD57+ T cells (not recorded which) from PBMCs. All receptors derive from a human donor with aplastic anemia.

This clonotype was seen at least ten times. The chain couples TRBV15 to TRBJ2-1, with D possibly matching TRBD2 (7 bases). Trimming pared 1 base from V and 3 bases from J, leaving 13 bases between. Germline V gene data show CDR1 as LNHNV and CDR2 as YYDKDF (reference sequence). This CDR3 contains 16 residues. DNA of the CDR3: TGTGCCACCAGCAGAGGGGGGGGGGCCATCTACAATGAGCAGTTCTTC. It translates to CATSRGGGAIYNEQFF.

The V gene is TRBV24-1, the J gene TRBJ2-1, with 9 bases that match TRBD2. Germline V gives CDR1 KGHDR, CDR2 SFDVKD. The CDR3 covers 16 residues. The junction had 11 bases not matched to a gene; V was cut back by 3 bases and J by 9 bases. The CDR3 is CATSDALAGGLAEQFF. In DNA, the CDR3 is TGTGCCACCAGTGATGCCCTGGCGGGGGGGCTAGCTGAGCAGTTCTTC.

The CDR3 spells CASSLGDRGDQPQHF. As DNA, the CDR3 is TGTGCCAGCAGCCTTGGAGACAGGGGGGATCAGCCCCAGCATTTT. The chain is built from TRBV3-1 and TRBJ1-5, with 9 bases aligning to TRBD1. V shed 4 bases and J 5 bases; nucleotides not matched to a gene: 6. CDR1 and CDR2 from the germline V gene are LGHDT and YNNKEL (reference sequence). CDR3 length: 15 residues.

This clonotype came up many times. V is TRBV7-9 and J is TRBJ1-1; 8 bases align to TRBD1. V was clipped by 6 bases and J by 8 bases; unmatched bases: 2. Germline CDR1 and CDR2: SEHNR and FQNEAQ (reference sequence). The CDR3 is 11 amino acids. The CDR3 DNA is TGTGCCAGCAGACAGGGGGGAGAAGCTTTCTTT. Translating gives CASRQGGEAFF.

CDR3 loop: CASSGDSPYEQYF. The CDR3 DNA is TGTGCCAGCAGTGGGGACAGCCCCTACGAGCAGTACTTC. The J gene is TRBJ2-7, the V gene TRBV12-3 or TRBV12-4; 7 nucleotides match TRBD1. After removal of 5 bases from V and 2 bases from J, the junction contained 3 bases not matched to a gene. This CDR3 contains 13 residues.

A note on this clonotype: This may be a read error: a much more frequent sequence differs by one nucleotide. This chain's CDR3 is CPSSLKGVNTEAFF. The CDR3, as DNA: TGTCCCAGCAGTTTGAAAGGAGTGAACACTGAAGCTTTCTTT. The chain joins TRBV7-6 to TRBJ1-1, with no clear D. The CDR3 consists of 14 residues. Germline assignment: CDR1 SGHVS and CDR2 FNYEAQ.

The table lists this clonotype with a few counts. The CDR3 protein is CASSEYQGAGRQPQHF. The CDR3 DNA is TGCGCCAGCAGTGAGTATCAGGGGGCAGGGAGGCAGCCCCAGCATTTT. The chain carries TRBV10-2 and TRBJ1-5, with 8 bases aligning to TRBD1. V trimming: 1 base; J trimming: 7 bases; junction bases outside the gene matches: 9. Germline values: CDR1 WSHSY, CDR2 SAAADI. This CDR3 spans 16 amino acids.

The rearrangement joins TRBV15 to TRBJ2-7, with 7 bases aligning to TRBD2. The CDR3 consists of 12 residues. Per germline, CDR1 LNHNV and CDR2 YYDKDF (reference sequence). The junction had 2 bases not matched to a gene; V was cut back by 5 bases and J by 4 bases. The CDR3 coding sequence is TGTGCCACCAGCGGGGGGGATTACGAGCAGTACGTC. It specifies CATSGGDYEQYV.

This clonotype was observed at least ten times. CDR3 sequence reads: CASSSPSPGRYNSPLHF. For the CDR3, the DNA is TGTGCCAGCAGCTCCCCCTCCCCGGGACGGTATAATTCACCCCTCCACTTT. This chain joins TRBV11-2 and TRBJ1-6; D is perhaps TRBD1 (5 bases). The V gene lost 4 bases and the J gene lost 4 bases, with 17 bases spanning the gap. Germline CDR1 and CDR2: SGHAT and FQNNGV. CDR3 length: 17 amino acids.

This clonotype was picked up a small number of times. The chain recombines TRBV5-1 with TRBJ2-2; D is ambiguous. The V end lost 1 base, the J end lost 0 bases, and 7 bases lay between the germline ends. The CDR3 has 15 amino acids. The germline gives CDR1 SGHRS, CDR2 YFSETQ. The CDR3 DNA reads TGCGCCAGCAGCTTGCAGGCCTCGAACACCGGGGAGCTGTTTTTT. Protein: CASSLQASNTGELFF.

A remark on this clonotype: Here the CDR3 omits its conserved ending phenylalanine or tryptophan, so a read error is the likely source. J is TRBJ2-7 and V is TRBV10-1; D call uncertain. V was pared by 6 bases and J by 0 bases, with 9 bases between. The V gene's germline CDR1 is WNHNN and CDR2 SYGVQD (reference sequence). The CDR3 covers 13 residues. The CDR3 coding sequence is TGCGCCAGCAGATTAAGGTCCTCCTACGAGCAGTACCTC. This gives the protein CASRLRSSYEQYL.

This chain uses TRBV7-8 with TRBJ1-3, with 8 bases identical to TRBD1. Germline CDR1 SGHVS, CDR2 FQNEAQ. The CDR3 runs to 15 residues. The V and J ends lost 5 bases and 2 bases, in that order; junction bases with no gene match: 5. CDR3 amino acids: CASSRTGGAGNTIYF. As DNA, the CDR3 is TGTGCCAGCAGCCGAACAGGGGGAGCTGGAAACACCATATATTTT.

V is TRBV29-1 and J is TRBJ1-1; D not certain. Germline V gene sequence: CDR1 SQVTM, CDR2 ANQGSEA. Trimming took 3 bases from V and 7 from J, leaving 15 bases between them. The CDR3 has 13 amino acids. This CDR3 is CSVEMTNPGEAFF. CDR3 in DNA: TGCAGCGTTGAGATGACAAATCCCGGTGAAGCTTTCTTT.